This T cell receptor beta chain was found in a study of CD8+ T cells in alopecia areata. Germline-derived CDR1 and CDR2 are SGHDT and YYEEEE. This CDR3 region has 13 residues. The V segment lost 4 bases and the J segment 4 bases; nucleotides outside the gene matches: 2. Noted treatment: oral pan-JAK inhibitor, 5-10 mg twice daily. It was cDNA, reverse transcribed from extracted RNA, that served as the sequencing template. The data were produced by immunoSEQ multiplex PCR, yet TCRdb's version contains in-frame clones alone and is incomplete. The data contain under 130,000 clones, over 75% of them singletons.

V and J are TRBV5-6 and TRBJ1-3, with TRBD1 matching over 7 bases. This clonotype was sampled from a human donor with alopecia areata. Here the sequenced sample was CD8+ T cells sorted from blood, taken at approximately week 31, from a patient treated with tofacitinib. The CDR3 DNA is TGTGCCAGCAGCCCGACAGGGGGAAACACCATATATTTT. This gives the protein CASSPTGGNTIYF.